Below are 6 T cell receptor beta chains sequenced from a single sample in a study of cytomegalovirus exposure and HLA in healthy donors. Researchers ran the PCR with 60 Vbeta and 13 Jbeta primers. TCRdb's copy holds only in-frame clones and misses some; the assay was immunoSEQ multiplex PCR. The sample includes under 200,000 clones, about 80% seen only once; the top ten take under 0.75%. Sequenced sample: PBMCs. Receptors were obtained from a woman aged 40 to 50 in good health and CMV-seronegative.

This clone was found a few times. The CDR3 nucleotides read TGTGCCATCAGCTTAACAGGGGAGAGGCCCCAGCATTTT. Translating it yields CAISLTGERPQHF. The rearrangement uses TRBV10-3 and TRBJ1-5, with TRBD1 identical over 7 bases. Germline assignment: CDR1 ENHRY and CDR2 SYGVKD. J was trimmed by 9 bases and V by 6 bases; bases with no gene match: 8. The CDR3 length is 13 residues.

The gene calls are TRBV7-9 and TRBJ1-4; possibly TRBD1 for D (6 bases). V was trimmed by 5 bases and J by 0 bases, leaving 13 bases between them. This CDR3 region has 16 residues. In germline, CDR1 is SEHNR, CDR2 FQNEAQ (reference sequence). CDR3 in DNA: TGTGCCAGCAGCCCGGACAGTGGGGCAACTAATGAAAAACTGTTTTTT. This encodes CASSPDSGATNEKLFF. The complete variable domain, with remaining parts taken from reference TRBV7-9 and TRBJ1-4, reads DTGVSQNPRHKITKRGQNVTFRCDPISEHNRLYWYRQTLGQGPEFLTYFQNEAQLEKSRLLSDRFSAERPKGSFSTLEIQRTEQGDSAMYLCASSPDSGATNEKLFFGSGTQLSVL.

The J gene is TRBJ2-2, the V gene TRBV7-9; D is perhaps TRBD1 (6 bases). The V gene lost 7 bases and the J gene lost 0 bases, with 15 bases spanning the gap. This CDR3 has 16 residues. Germline V gene lookup returns CDR1 SEHNR and CDR2 FQNEAQ (reference sequence). CDR3 bases: TGTGCCAGCACCCAGGGGTCAAGGTCGAACACCGGGGAGCTGTTTTTT. This gives the protein CASTQGSRSNTGELFF.

The chain uses TRBV5-1 and TRBJ1-5; 7 bases line up with TRBD1. The V and J ends lost 1 base and 3 bases, in that order; junction bases with no gene match: 4. The CDR3 is 15 residues long. Germline CDR1 reads SGHRS; CDR2 reads YFSETQ. DNA for the CDR3: TGCGCCAGCAGCTTGTCAGGGGGTAACAATCAGCCCCAGCATTTT. This gives the protein CASSLSGGNNQPQHF.

The chain employs TRBV7-6 and TRBJ1-1, with a possible D match to TRBD1 (6 bases). V lost 3 bases to trimming and J lost 1 base, with 9 bases between them. The CDR3 contains 14 residues. Germline CDR1 reads SGHVS; CDR2 reads FNYEAQ. CDR3 residues: CASSFPDRNTEAFF. CDR3 coding DNA: TGTGCCAGCAGCTTTCCGGACAGGAACACTGAAGCTTTCTTT.

The rearrangement joins TRBV9 to TRBJ2-1; a weak D match, TRBD1 (5 bases). Deletions cut 7 bases from V and 5 bases from J, with 7 bases between. The CDR3 covers 11 residues. The germline CDR1 and CDR2 sequences are SGDLS and YYNGEE. The CDR3 DNA reads as TGTGCCAGCCGACAGAACAATGAGCAGTTCTTC. Residues: CASRQNNEQFF.